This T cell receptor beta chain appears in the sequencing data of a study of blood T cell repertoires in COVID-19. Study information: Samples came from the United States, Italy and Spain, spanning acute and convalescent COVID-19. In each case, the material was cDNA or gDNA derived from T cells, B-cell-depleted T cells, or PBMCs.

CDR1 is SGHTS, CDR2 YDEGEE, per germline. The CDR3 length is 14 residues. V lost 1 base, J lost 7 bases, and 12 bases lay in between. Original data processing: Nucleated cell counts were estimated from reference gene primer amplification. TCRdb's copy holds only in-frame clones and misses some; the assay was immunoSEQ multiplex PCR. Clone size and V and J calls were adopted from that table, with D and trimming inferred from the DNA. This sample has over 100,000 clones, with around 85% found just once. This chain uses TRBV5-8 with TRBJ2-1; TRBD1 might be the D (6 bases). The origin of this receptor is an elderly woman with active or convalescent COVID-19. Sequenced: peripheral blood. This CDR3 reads CASSLYGTTNEQFF. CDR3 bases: TGTGCCAGCAGCTTGTACGGGACAACGAATGAGCAGTTCTTC.